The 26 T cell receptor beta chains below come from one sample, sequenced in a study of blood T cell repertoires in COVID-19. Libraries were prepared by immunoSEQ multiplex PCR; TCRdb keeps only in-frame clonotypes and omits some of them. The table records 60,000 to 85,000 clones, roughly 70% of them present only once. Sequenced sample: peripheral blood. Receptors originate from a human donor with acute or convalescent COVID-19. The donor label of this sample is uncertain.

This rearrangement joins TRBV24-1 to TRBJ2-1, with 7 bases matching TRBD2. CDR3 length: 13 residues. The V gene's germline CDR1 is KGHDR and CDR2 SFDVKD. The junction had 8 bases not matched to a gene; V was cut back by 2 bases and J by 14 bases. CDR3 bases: TGTGCCACCAGTGATTCCTGGACTAGGAAAGAGTTCTTC. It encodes CATSDSWTRKEFF.

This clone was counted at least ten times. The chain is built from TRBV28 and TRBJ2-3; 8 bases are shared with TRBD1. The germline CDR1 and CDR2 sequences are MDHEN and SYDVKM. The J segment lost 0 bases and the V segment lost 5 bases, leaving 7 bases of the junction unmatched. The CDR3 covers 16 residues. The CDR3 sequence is CASSPPDRVSTDTQYF. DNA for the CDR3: TGTGCCAGCAGTCCCCCGGACAGGGTGAGCACAGATACGCAGTATTTT. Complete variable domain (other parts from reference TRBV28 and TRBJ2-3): DVKVTQSSRYLVKRTGEKVFLECVQDMDHENMFWYRQDPGLGLRLIYFSYDVKMKEKGDIPEGYSVSREKKERFSLILESASTNQTSMYLCASSPPDRVSTDTQYFGPGTRLTVL.

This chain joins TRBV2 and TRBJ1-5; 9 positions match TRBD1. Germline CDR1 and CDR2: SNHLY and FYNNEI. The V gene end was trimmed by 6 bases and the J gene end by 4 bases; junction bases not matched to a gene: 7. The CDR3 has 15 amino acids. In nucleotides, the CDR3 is TGTGCCAGCAGGGGGACAGGGCTAGGAAATCAGCCCCAGCATTTT. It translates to CASRGTGLGNQPQHF.

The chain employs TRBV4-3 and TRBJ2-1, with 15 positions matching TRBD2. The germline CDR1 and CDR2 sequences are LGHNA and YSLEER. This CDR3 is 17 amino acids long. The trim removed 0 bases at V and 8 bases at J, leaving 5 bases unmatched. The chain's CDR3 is CASSQDGTSGRWHEQFF. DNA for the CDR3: TGCGCCAGCAGCCAAGATGGGACTAGCGGGAGGTGGCATGAGCAGTTCTTC.

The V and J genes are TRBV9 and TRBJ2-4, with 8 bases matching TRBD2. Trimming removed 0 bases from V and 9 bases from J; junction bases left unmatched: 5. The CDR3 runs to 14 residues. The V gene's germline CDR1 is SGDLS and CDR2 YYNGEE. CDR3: CASSVAGGPAIQYF. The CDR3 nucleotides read TGTGCCAGCAGCGTAGCGGGGGGGCCAGCCATTCAGTACTTC.

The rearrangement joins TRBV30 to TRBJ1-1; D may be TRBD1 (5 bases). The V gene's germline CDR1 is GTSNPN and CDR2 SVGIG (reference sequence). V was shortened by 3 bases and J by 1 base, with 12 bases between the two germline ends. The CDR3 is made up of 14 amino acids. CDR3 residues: CAWSLGLKNTEAFF. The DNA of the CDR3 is TGTGCCTGGAGCCTGGGACTTAAGAACACTGAAGCTTTCTTT.

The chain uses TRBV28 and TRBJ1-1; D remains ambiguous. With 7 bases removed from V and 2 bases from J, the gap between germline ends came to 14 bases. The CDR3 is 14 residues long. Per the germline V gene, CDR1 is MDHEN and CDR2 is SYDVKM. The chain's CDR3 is CASKRAGSNTEAFF. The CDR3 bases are TGTGCCAGCAAAAGAGCCGGGAGTAACACTGAAGCTTTCTTT.

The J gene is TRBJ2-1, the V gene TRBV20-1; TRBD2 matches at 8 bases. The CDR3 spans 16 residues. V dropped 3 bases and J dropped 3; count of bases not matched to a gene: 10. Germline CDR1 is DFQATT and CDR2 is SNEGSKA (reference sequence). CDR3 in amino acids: CSASPFGAGGYNEQFF. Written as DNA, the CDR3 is TGCAGTGCTAGTCCTTTCGGTGCGGGGGGCTACAATGAGCAGTTCTTC.

CDR3 in DNA: TGTGCCTGGAGTGCTAGCGGAAACTACAATGAGCAGTTCTTC. Its translation: CAWSASGNYNEQFF. This chain joins TRBV30 and TRBJ2-1; 7 nucleotides align to TRBD2. Germline V CDR1 and CDR2: GTSNPN, SVGIG (reference sequence). V gave up 1 base and J gave up 3 bases; unmatched junction bases: 3. The CDR3 contains 14 residues. Looking up the rest from reference TRBV30 and TRBJ2-1 gives the full variable domain: SQTIHQWPATLVQPVGSPLSLECTVEGTSNPNLYWYRQAAGRGLQLLFYSVGIGQISSEVPQNLSASRPQDRQFILSSKKLLLSDSGFYLCAWSASGNYNEQFFGPGTRLTVL.

The CDR3 DNA is TGTGCCAGCACCGGGATTGGAGGGGGCGGCACTGAAGCTTTCTTT. This codes for CASTGIGGGGTEAFF. The rearrangement uses TRBV6-1 and TRBJ1-1, with 7 bases lining up with TRBD1. The V and J ends lost 7 bases and 4 bases, in that order; junction bases with no gene match: 12. The CDR3 is 15 residues long. Germline assignment: CDR1 MNHNS and CDR2 SASEGT.

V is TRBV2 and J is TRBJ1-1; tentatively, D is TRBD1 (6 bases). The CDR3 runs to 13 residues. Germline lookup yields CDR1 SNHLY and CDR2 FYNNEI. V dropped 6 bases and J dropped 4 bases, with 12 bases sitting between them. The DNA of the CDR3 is TGTGCCAGCAGGATAATAGGGGGCACTGAAGCTTTCTTT. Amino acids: CASRIIGGTEAFF.

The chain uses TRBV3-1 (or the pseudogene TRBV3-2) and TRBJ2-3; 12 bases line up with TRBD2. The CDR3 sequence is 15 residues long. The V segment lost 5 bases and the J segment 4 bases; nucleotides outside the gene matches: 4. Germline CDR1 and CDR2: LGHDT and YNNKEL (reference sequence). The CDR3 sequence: CASSETSGSSDTQYF. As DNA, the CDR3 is TGTGCCAGCAGCGAGACTAGCGGGAGCTCAGATACGCAGTATTTT.

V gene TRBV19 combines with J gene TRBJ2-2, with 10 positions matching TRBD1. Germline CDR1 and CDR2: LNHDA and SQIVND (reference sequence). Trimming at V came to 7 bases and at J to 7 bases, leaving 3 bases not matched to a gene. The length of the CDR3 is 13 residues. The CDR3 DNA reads TGTGCCAGTACCGACAGGGGGCTCGGGGAGCTGTTTTTT. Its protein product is CASTDRGLGELFF.

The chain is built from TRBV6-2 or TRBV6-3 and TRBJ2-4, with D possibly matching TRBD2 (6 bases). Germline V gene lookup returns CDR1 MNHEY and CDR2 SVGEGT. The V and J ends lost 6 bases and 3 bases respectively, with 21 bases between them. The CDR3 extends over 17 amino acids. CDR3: CASSRYDSGDGKNIQYF. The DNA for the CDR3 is TGTGCCAGCAGCCGCTATGATTCGGGGGATGGCAAAAACATTCAGTACTTC.

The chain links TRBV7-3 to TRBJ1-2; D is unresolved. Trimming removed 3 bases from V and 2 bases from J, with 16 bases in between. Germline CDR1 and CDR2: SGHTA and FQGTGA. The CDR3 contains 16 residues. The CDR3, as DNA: TGTGCCAGCAGCTTCGGCAGAGGAGGGTTAAACTATGGCTACACCTTC. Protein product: CASSFGRGGLNYGYTF.

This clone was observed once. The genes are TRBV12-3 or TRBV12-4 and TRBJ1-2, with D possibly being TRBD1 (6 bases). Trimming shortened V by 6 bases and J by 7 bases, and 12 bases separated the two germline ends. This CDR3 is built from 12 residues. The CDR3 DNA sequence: TGTGCCAGCAGCCCAGGGGTGAGTGGCTACACCTTC. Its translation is CASSPGVSGYTF.

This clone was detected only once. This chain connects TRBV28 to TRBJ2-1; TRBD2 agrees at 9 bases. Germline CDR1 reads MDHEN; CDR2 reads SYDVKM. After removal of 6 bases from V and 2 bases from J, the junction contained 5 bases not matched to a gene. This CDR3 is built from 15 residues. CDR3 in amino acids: CASSLSGGTYNEQFF. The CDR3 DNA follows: TGTGCCAGCAGCCTTAGCGGGGGAACCTACAATGAGCAGTTCTTC.

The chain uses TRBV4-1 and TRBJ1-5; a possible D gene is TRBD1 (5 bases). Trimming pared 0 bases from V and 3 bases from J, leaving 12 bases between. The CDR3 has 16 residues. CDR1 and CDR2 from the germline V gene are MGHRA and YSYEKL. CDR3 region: CASSQDPGKANQPQHF. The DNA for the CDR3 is TGCGCCAGCAGCCAAGACCCAGGGAAGGCCAATCAGCCCCAGCATTTT.

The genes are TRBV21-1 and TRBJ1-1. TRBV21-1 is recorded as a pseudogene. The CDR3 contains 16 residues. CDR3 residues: CASTLTGWDYNTEAFF. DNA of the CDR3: TGTGCCAGCACTCTTACAGGGTGGGACTATAACACTGAAGCTTTCTTT.

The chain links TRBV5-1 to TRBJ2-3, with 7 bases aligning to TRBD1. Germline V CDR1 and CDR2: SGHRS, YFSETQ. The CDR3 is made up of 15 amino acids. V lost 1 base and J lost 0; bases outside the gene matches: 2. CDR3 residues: CASSLRQGSTDTQYF. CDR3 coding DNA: TGCGCCAGCAGCTTGAGACAGGGCAGCACAGATACGCAGTATTTT.

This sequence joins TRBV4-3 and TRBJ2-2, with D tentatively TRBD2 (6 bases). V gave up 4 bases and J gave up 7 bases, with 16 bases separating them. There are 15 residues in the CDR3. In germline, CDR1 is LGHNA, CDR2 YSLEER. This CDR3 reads CASSRDFGGYGELFF. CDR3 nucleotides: TGCGCCAGCAGCCGGGACTTCGGAGGCTACGGGGAGCTGTTTTTT.

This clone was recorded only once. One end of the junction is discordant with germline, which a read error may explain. CDR3 region: CASSLSSSALVF. The CDR3 DNA follows: TGTGCCAGCAGCTTAAGTTCTAGCGCTCTGGTCTTC. The chain combines TRBV7-3 with TRBJ2-1, with D possibly matching TRBD2 (6 bases). The CDR3 loop spans 12 amino acids. From germline, CDR1 is SGHTA and CDR2 FQGTGA.

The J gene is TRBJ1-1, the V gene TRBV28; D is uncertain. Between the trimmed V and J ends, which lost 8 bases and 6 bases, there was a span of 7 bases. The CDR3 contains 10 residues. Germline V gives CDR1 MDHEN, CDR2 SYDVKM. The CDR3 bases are TGTGCCAGCGGGAGAGCTGAAGCTTTCTTT. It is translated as CASGRAEAFF.

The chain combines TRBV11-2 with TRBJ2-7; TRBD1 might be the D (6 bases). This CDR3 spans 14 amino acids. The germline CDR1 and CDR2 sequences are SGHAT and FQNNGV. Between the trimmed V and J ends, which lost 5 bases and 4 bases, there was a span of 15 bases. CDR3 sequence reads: CASSPAVRGYEQYV. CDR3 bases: TGTGCCAGCAGCCCCGCGGTGAGGGGGTACGAGCAGTACGTC.

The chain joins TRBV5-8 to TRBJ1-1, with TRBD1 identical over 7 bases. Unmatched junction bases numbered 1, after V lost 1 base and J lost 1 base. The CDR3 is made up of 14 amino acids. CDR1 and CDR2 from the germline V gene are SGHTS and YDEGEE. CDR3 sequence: CASSLQGGNTEAFF. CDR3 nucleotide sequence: TGTGCCAGCAGCTTGCAGGGGGGGAACACTGAAGCTTTCTTT.

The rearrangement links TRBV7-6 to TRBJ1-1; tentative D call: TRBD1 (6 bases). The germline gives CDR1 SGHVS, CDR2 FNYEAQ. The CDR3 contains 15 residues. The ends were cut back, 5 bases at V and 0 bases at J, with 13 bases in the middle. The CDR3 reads CASSQSAGVNTEAFF. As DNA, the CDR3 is TGTGCCAGCAGCCAATCCGCAGGGGTGAACACTGAAGCTTTCTTT.